Below, 25 T cell receptor beta chains from the same sample are listed, as sequenced in a study of T cell responses to AZD1222 COVID-19 vaccine. Clones were read by immunoSEQ multiplex PCR, and TCRdb kept only the in-frame ones, dropping some. Of some 92,000 clones listed, approximately 90% are singletons. Material: peripheral blood, obtained on day 0 of AZD1222 vaccination. All receptors come from an adult in good health.

This clone was observed a few times. V is TRBV7-2 and J is TRBJ1-2; 9 bases are shared with TRBD1. CDR3 size: 15 residues. J was trimmed by 4 bases and V by 4 bases; bases with no gene match: 7. In germline, CDR1 is SGHTA, CDR2 FQGNSA. Here the CDR3 reads CASSSRDRASYGYTF. In nucleotides, the CDR3 is TGTGCCAGCAGCTCCAGGGACAGGGCAAGCTATGGCTACACCTTC.

The rearrangement uses TRBV12-5 and TRBJ2-1; perhaps TRBD2 as D (6 bases). The CDR3 sequence is 16 residues long. V was clipped by 4 bases and J by 2 bases, with 15 bases between them. The germline gives CDR1 LGHNT, CDR2 FRNRAP. CDR3 sequence reads: CASGWDGDLTYNEQFF. The CDR3 DNA is TGTGCTAGTGGTTGGGATGGGGACTTGACCTACAATGAGCAGTTCTTC.

The chain combines TRBV6-5 with TRBJ1-1; 8 bases agree with TRBD1. Germline V lookup: CDR1 MNHEY, CDR2 SVGAGI. This CDR3 region has 13 residues. Germline trimming cut 7 bases from V and 11 bases from J; bases unmatched to any gene: 12. CDR3 in amino acids: CASTPADREEAFF. The CDR3 coding sequence is TGTGCCAGCACCCCCGCGGACAGGGAAGAGGCTTTCTTT.

The V call is TRBV3-1 (or the pseudogene TRBV3-2), the J call TRBJ2-7; 10 nucleotides line up with TRBD1. V lost 4 bases, J lost 3 bases, and 3 bases stayed unmatched. The CDR3 length is 14 residues. The V gene's germline CDR1 is LGHDT and CDR2 YNNKEL (reference sequence). CDR3 region: CASSPWTGGYEQYF. CDR3 nucleotides: TGTGCCAGCAGCCCTTGGACAGGGGGCTACGAGCAGTACTTC.

CDR3: CAWSEEGQVNEKLFF. CDR3 nucleotides: TGTGCCTGGAGTGAGGAGGGACAGGTTAATGAAAAACTGTTTTTT. The V call is TRBV30, the J call TRBJ1-4; the match to TRBD1 covers 8 bases. Trimming cost V 1 base and J 4 bases; bases outside gene matches: 5. CDR1 GTSNPN and CDR2 SVGIG come from the germline V gene (reference sequence). CDR3 size: 15 residues.

For the CDR3, the DNA is TGTGCCACCCTAGGCCGGGAGAAGAACACTGAAGCTTTCTTT. Encoded protein: CATLGREKNTEAFF. The rearrangement uses TRBV3-1 (or the pseudogene TRBV3-2) and TRBJ1-1; D remains ambiguous. CDR3 length: 14 amino acids. From germline, CDR1 is LGHDT and CDR2 YNNKEL (reference sequence). The germline V and J ends were trimmed by 10 bases and 1 base, with 16 bases remaining between them.

There are a few counts of this clone. The chain links TRBV5-1 to TRBJ1-2; D ambiguous. Trimming removed 4 bases at V and 2 bases at J, with 12 bases between. Per the germline V gene, CDR1 is SGHRS and CDR2 is YFSETQ. This CDR3 has 14 residues. CDR3 residues: CASSPWGGNYGYTF. CDR3 DNA sequence: TGCGCCAGCAGCCCGTGGGGAGGGAACTATGGCTACACCTTC.

CDR3 loop: CASGRGAGGNTIYF. As DNA, the CDR3 is TGTGCCAGCGGGCGGGGGGCTGGAGGAAACACCATATATTTT. This sequence joins TRBV6-5 and TRBJ1-3; D possibly corresponds to TRBD1 (6 bases). The length of the CDR3 is 14 residues. CDR1 MNHEY and CDR2 SVGAGI come from the germline V gene. V lost 8 bases and J lost 4, with 15 bases in between.

The V call is TRBV2, the J call TRBJ2-3; 8 bases fit TRBD1. V gave up 0 bases and J gave up 6 bases; unmatched junction bases: 14. This CDR3 region has 18 residues. Germline CDR1 reads SNHLY; CDR2 reads FYNNEI. The CDR3 loop is CASSEALGGTGWVDTQYF. The CDR3 DNA reads TGTGCCAGCAGTGAAGCGCTAGGTGGGACAGGTTGGGTTGATACGCAGTATTTT.

The chain couples TRBV27 to TRBJ1-2; D perhaps matches TRBD1 (6 bases). From germline, CDR1 is MNHEY and CDR2 SMNVEV (reference sequence). The CDR3 is made up of 15 amino acids. V was trimmed by 2 bases and J by 6 bases, leaving 16 bases between them. CDR3 protein: CASSLKTGIRDGYTF. The CDR3 bases are TGTGCCAGCAGTTTAAAGACAGGCATCCGGGATGGCTACACCTTC.

The sample holds one count of this clone. J is TRBJ1-1 and V is TRBV27, with D possibly TRBD1 on 5 matching bases. The CDR3 is made up of 15 amino acids. Germline V gene data show CDR1 as MNHEY and CDR2 as SMNVEV (reference sequence). Between the trimmed V and J ends, which lost 7 bases and 7 bases, there was a span of 22 bases. CDR3 loop: CASTSGGMGQFEAFF. The CDR3 nucleotides are TGTGCCAGCACATCAGGAGGGATGGGGCAGTTTGAAGCTTTCTTT.

The chain carries TRBV5-4 and TRBJ2-2, with 8 bases that match TRBD2. V gave up 4 bases and J gave up 3 bases; unmatched junction bases: 8. The CDR3 is 16 residues long. Germline loops: CDR1 SGHNT, CDR2 YYREEE (reference sequence). The CDR3: CASSGGSGGYTGELFF. In nucleotides, the CDR3 is TGTGCCAGCAGCGGGGGGAGCGGGGGATACACCGGGGAGCTGTTTTTT.

This chain connects TRBV3-1 (or the pseudogene TRBV3-2) to TRBJ1-1; a possible D gene is TRBD1 (6 bases). The length of the CDR3 is 13 residues. Trimming left V 3 bases short and J 1 base short, with 6 bases between. Germline CDR1 reads LGHDT; CDR2 reads YNNKEL (reference sequence). The CDR3 DNA reads as TGTGCCAGCAGCCAGGGGGCGAACACTGAAGCTTTCTTT. Protein: CASSQGANTEAFF.

On this clone itself: At one boundary the junction diverges from the germline segment, which might be a read error. This chain links TRBV27 with TRBJ2-7; D remains unclear. Germline CDR1 reads MNHEY; CDR2 reads SMNVEV (reference sequence). The CDR3 contains 12 residues. CDR3 bases: TGTGCCAACAGTTCCGCTGGCCACGAGCAGTACTTC. Its translation: CANSSAGHEQYF.

The rearrangement joins TRBV4-1 to TRBJ2-7; 7 positions match TRBD2. Per the germline V gene, CDR1 is MGHRA and CDR2 is YSYEKL. The CDR3 length is 15 residues. The V gene end was trimmed by 4 bases and the J gene end by 2 bases; junction bases not matched to a gene: 8. The CDR3: CASSPLGEGAYEQYF. As DNA, the CDR3 is TGCGCCAGCAGCCCTTTAGGGGAGGGCGCCTACGAGCAGTACTTC.

V gene TRBV5-6 combines with J gene TRBJ1-2, with D possibly TRBD1 on 6 matching bases. The CDR3 contains 14 residues. The V gene's germline CDR1 is SGHDT and CDR2 YYEEEE. Trimming pared 3 bases from V and 3 bases from J, leaving 12 bases between. This chain's CDR3 is CASSSTGSDYGYTF. CDR3 coding DNA: TGTGCCAGCAGCTCTACAGGGTCAGACTATGGCTACACCTTC.

J is TRBJ1-1 and V is TRBV20-1, with D unresolved. Germline assignment: CDR1 DFQATT and CDR2 SNEGSKA (reference sequence). V was shortened by 3 bases and J by 5 bases, with 4 bases between the two germline ends. The CDR3 is made up of 10 amino acids. The CDR3 DNA reads as TGCAGTGCTAGCCGGACTGAAGCTTTCTTT. Translated: CSASRTEAFF.

This chain connects TRBV5-4 to TRBJ2-7; possible D gene TRBD1, 6 bases. This CDR3 has 15 amino acids. Between the trimmed V and J ends, which lost 4 bases and 0 bases, there was a span of 14 bases. From germline, CDR1 is SGHNT and CDR2 YYREEE (reference sequence). In DNA, the CDR3 is TGTGCCAGCAGCCAAACCAGGGGCGCCTCCTACGAGCAGTACTTC. Protein product: CASSQTRGASYEQYF.

This rearrangement joins TRBV6-1 to TRBJ2-7; 11 positions match TRBD2. Germline V gene lookup returns CDR1 MNHNS and CDR2 SASEGT. This CDR3 has 18 residues. With V trimmed by 1 base and J by 0 bases, 8 bases remained unmatched. The CDR3 loop is CASSEVVAGGPSSYEQYF. The DNA for the CDR3 is TGTGCCAGCAGTGAAGTAGTAGCGGGAGGGCCGAGCTCCTACGAGCAGTACTTC.

CDR3 sequence reads: CASSFRGRLAEAFF. Here the CDR3 DNA reads TGTGCCAGCAGTTTCAGGGGGCGGTTAGCTGAAGCTTTCTTT. The chain is built from TRBV27 and TRBJ1-1; 8 nucleotides line up with TRBD1. With V trimmed by 3 bases and J by 6 bases, 6 bases remained unmatched. This CDR3 has 14 amino acids. Germline values: CDR1 MNHEY, CDR2 SMNVEV (reference sequence).

As DNA, the CDR3 is TGTGCCAGCAGCCAAACCCGGGACACCTACAATGAGCAGTTCTTC. Residues: CASSQTRDTYNEQFF. The V call is TRBV7-9, the J call TRBJ2-1, with D possibly TRBD1 on 6 matching bases. The CDR3 consists of 15 residues. Germline lookup yields CDR1 SEHNR and CDR2 FQNEAQ (reference sequence). Trimming removed 5 bases at V and 2 bases at J, with 13 bases between.

The chain combines TRBV6-5 with TRBJ2-5; D tentatively fits TRBD1 or TRBD2 (6 bases each). Germline V gives CDR1 MNHEY, CDR2 SVGAGI. This CDR3 spans 12 amino acids. Trimming removed 8 bases from V and 4 bases from J, with 11 bases in between. CDR3 nucleotide sequence: TGTGCCAGCGGGGGGCGCGGAGAGACCCAGTACTTC. This sequence encodes CASGGRGETQYF.

The J gene is TRBJ2-7, the V gene TRBV6-5, with D unclear. The CDR3 is made up of 14 amino acids. The ends were cut back, 4 bases at V and 7 bases at J, with 17 bases in the middle. Per germline, CDR1 MNHEY and CDR2 SVGAGI. CDR3 region: CASSSVGLGSEQYF. The CDR3 DNA is TGTGCCAGCAGTTCCGTGGGCCTTGGAAGTGAGCAGTACTTC.

In its sample, this clone was seen once. This chain joins TRBV28 and TRBJ2-2; 8 bases fit TRBD2. This CDR3 has 16 amino acids. Germline V CDR1 and CDR2: MDHEN, SYDVKM. With 2 bases clipped from V and 5 bases from J, the junction kept 7 bases outside the gene matches. The CDR3 reads CASSLTGGPGTGELFF. CDR3 nucleotides: TGTGCCAGCAGTTTAACGGGAGGGCCGGGGACCGGGGAGCTGTTTTTT.

The V gene is TRBV12-5, the J gene TRBJ2-3, with TRBD1 matching 7 bases. CDR3 length equals 19 residues. V was pared by 2 bases and J by 2 bases, with 16 bases of the junction left unmatched. CDR1 and CDR2 from the germline V gene are LGHNT and FRNRAP. The chain's CDR3 is CASGLPPLSRGRFTDTQYF. The CDR3 DNA follows: TGTGCTAGTGGTTTGCCACCACTTTCGAGGGGGCGATTCACAGATACGCAGTATTTT.